A selection of T cell receptor beta chains follows, all from one sample in a study of technical replicates of blood from several donors. Sequencing used immunoSEQ multiplex PCR; TCRdb keeps in-frame clones, though not all of them. Of approximately 82,000 clones listed, over 90% are singletons. Sequenced material: T cells isolated from PBMCs. These receptors were taken from a human donor in good health. Both conserved end residues are part of each CDR3. The D gene is left open where the match is weak. Clone size is given for some rows only: seen once, a few or many times, or a class if the clone is expanded.

abundance | j_gene | v_gene | len | d_gene | CDR3aa | CDR3nt
. | TRBJ2-1 | TRBV11-3 | 14 | . | CASSLVTSYNEQFF | TGTGCCAGCAGCTTAGTTACTAGCTACAATGAGCAGTTCTTC
. | TRBJ2-7 | TRBV28 | 14 | . | CASSRRQSPIEQYF | TGTGCCAGCAGTCGCCGACAGTCCCCTATCGAGCAGTACTTC
. | TRBJ2-7 | TRBV6-5 | 15 | TRBD2 | CASSYSGGSSYEQYF | TGTGCCAGCAGTTACTCGGGCGGGAGTTCCTACGAGCAGTACTTC
. | TRBJ2-1 | TRBV5-5 | 14 | TRBD2 | CASRTSGGYNEQFF | TGTGCCAGCCGTACTAGCGGGGGTTACAATGAGCAGTTCTTC
. | TRBJ2-3 | TRBV6-6 | 11 | . | CASSPSDTQYF | TGTGCCAGCAGCCCGTCAGATACGCAGTATTTT
. | TRBJ2-1 | TRBV10-3 | 15 | TRBD2 | CAIEAGGFEGNEQFF | TGTGCCATTGAAGCGGGAGGGTTTGAGGGGAATGAGCAGTTCTTC
once | TRBJ2-1 | TRBV19 | 18 | TRBD2 | CASSIGLAGGPDYNEQFF | TGTGCCAGTAGTATAGGACTAGCGGGAGGGCCGGACTACAATGAGCAGTTCTTC
once | TRBJ2-3 | TRBV7-3 | 16 | TRBD1 | CASSLKATGPTDTQYF | TGTGCCAGCAGCTTAAAAGCGACAGGGCCTACAGATACGCAGTATTTT
. | TRBJ1-5 | TRBV27 | 17 | TRBD1 | CATQRSPQGEGNQPQHF | TGTGCCACCCAAAGATCCCCCCAGGGGGAAGGCAATCAGCCCCAGCATTTT
. | TRBJ1-4 | TRBV29-1 | 13 | . | CSVAHDNPEKLFF | TGCAGCGTTGCTCACGACAATCCCGAAAAACTGTTTTTT
. | TRBJ2-7 | TRBV6-1 | 13 | . | CASSELRSHEQYF | TGTGCCAGCAGTGAACTGAGGTCCCACGAGCAGTACTTC
. | TRBJ2-2 | TRBV6-6 | 16 | TRBD1 | CASGAAQQGDTGELFF | TGTGCCAGCGGGGCAGCGCAACAGGGGGACACCGGGGAGCTGTTTTTT
. | TRBJ1-2 | TRBV7-9 | 14 | . | CASSLPTGGDGYTF | TGTGCCAGCAGCCTACCGACCGGGGGAGATGGCTACACCTTC
. | TRBJ2-5 | TRBV9 | 15 | TRBD1 | CASSVEGQSQETQYF | TGTGCCAGCAGCGTAGAGGGACAGTCTCAAGAGACCCAGTACTTC
. | TRBJ2-2 | TRBV15 | 16 | TRBD2 | CATGVAGLVSAGELFF | TGTGCCACCGGGGTCGCGGGACTAGTATCGGCGGGGGAGCTGTTTTTT
once | TRBJ2-7 | TRBV6-5 | 13 | . | CASSFSGAYEQYF | TGTGCCAGCAGTTTTAGCGGCGCCTACGAGCAGTACTTC
. | TRBJ2-1 | TRBV4-3 | 16 | TRBD2 | CASSQTSGTIHNEQFF | TGCGCCAGCAGCCAAACTAGCGGGACCATCCACAATGAGCAGTTCTTC
. | TRBJ1-1 | TRBV9 | 11 | . | CASRGGAEAFF | TGTGCCAGCAGGGGGGGGGCTGAAGCTTTCTTT
. | TRBJ1-1 | TRBV7-3 | 14 | TRBD1 | CASSLRQGGTEAFF | TGTGCCAGCAGCCTAAGACAGGGCGGCACTGAAGCTTTCTTT
. | TRBJ2-2 | TRBV14 | 18 | . | CASSQAYRRPGDTGELFF | TGTGCCAGCAGCCAAGCTTATAGGAGGCCCGGGGACACCGGGGAGCTGTTTTTT
. | TRBJ2-2 | TRBV28 | 16 | . | CASTQDSEANTGELFF | TGTGCCAGCACCCAGGACAGCGAAGCGAACACCGGGGAGCTGTTTTTT
once | TRBJ1-2 | TRBV30 | 13 | TRBD1 | CAWGDRGNYGYTF | TGTGCCTGGGGGGACAGGGGTAACTATGGCTACACCTTC